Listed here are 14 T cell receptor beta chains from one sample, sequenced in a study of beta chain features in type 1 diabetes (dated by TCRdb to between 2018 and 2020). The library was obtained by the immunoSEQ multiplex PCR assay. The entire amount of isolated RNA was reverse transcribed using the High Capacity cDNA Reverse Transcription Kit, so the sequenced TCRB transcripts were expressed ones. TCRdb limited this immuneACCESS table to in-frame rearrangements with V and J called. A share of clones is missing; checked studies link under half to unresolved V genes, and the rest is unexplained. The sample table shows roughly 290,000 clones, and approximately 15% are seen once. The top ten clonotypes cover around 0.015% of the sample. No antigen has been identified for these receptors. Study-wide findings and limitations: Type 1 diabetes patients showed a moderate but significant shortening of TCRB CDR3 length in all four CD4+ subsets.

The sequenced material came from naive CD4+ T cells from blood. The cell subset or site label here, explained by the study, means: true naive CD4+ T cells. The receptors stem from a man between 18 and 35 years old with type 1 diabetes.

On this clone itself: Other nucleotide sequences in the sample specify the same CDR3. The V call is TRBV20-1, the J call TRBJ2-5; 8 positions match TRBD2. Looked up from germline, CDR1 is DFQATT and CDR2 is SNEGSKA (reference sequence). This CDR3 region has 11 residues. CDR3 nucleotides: TGCAGAGCGGGGGCTCAAGAGACCCAGTACTTC. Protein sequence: CRAGAQETQYF.

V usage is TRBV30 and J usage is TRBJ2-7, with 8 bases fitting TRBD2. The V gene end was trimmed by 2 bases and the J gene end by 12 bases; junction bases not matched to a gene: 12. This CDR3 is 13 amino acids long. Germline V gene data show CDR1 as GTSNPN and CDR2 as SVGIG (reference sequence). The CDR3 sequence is CAWSPLFSGETYF. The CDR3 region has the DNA TGTGCCTGGAGTCCCCTGTTTAGCGGGGAAACGTACTTC.

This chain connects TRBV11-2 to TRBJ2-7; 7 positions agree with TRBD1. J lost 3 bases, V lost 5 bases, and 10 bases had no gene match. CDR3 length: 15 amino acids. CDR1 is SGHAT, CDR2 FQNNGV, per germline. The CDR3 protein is CASSLRGGFNYEQYF. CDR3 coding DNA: TGTGCCAGCAGCCTACGAGGGGGCTTTAACTACGAGCAGTACTTC. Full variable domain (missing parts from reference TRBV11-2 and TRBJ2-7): EAGVAQSPRYKIIEKRQSVAFWCNPISGHATLYWYQQILGQGPKLLIQFQNNGVVDDSQLPKDRFSAERLKGVDSTLKIQPAKLEDSAVYLCASSLRGGFNYEQYFGPGTRLTVT.

CDR3 nucleotides: TGTGCCAGTAGTAAGCCCCCTTCTGGGTGGAGCTCCAATATTGAGCAGTTCTTC. Translating gives CASSKPPSGWSSNIEQFF. The V gene is TRBV19, the J gene TRBJ2-1; D uncertain. Germline CDR1 is LNHDA and CDR2 is SQIVND (reference sequence). V lost 4 bases and J 9 bases, leaving 28 bases between the germline ends. The CDR3 contains 18 residues. Variable domain in full (rest from reference TRBV19 and TRBJ2-1): DGGITQSPKYLFRKEGQNVTLSCEQNLNHDAMYWYRQDPGQGLRLIYYSQIVNDFQKGDIAEGYSVSREKKESFPLTVTSAQKNPTAFYLCASSKPPSGWSSNIEQFFGPGTRLTVL.

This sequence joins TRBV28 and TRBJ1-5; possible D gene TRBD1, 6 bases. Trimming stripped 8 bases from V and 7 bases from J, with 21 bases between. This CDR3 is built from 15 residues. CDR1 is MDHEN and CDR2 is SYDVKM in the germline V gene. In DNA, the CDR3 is TGTGCCAGCGGTGAAACAGGGTACGTGGAGCAGCCCCAGCATTTT. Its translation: CASGETGYVEQPQHF. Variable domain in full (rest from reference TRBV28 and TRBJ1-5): DVKVTQSSRYLVKRTGEKVFLECVQDMDHENMFWYRQDPGLGLRLIYFSYDVKMKEKGDIPEGYSVSREKKERFSLILESASTNQTSMYLCASGETGYVEQPQHFGDGTRLSIL.

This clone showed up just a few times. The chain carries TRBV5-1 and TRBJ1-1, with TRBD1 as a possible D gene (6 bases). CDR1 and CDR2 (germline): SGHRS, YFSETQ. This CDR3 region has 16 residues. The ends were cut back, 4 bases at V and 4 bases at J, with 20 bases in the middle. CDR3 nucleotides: TGCGCCAGCAGCCGAAAGGTACAGGGCTCCGGCACTGAAGCTTTCTTT. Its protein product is CASSRKVQGSGTEAFF.

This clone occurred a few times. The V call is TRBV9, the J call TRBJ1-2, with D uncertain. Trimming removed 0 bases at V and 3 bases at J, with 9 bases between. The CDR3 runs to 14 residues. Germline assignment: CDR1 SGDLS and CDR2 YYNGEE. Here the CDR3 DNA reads TGTGCCAGCAGCGTAGATGTCAGCGACTATGGCTACACCTTC. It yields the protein CASSVDVSDYGYTF.

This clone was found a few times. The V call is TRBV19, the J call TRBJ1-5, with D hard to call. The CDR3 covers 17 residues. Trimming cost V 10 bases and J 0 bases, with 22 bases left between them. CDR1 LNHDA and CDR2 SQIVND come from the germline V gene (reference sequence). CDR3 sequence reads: CATKPGIYSYSNQPQHF. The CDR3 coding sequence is TGTGCCACAAAGCCCGGGATCTACAGCTATAGCAATCAGCCCCAGCATTTT.

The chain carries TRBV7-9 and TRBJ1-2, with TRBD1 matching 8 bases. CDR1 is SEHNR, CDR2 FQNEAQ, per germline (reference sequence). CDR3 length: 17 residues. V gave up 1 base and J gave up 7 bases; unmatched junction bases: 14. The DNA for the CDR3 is TGTGCCAGCAGCTTAGTAGCGCTTCGGGCAGGGGGCCGTGGCTACACCTTC. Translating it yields CASSLVALRAGGRGYTF.

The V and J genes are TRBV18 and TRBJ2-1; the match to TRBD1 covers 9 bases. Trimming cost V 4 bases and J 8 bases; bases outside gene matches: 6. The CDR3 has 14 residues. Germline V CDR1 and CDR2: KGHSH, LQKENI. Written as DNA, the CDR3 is TGTGCCAGCTCACGGGACAGGGTCTGGTATGAGCAGTTCTTC. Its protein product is CASSRDRVWYEQFF.

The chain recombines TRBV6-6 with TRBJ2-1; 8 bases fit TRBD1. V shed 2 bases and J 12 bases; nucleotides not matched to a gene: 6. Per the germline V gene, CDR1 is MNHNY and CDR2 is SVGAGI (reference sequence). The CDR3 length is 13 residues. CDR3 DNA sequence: TGTGCCAGCAGTTACCAGGGGGCGGTGGGGCAGTTCTTC. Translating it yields CASSYQGAVGQFF.

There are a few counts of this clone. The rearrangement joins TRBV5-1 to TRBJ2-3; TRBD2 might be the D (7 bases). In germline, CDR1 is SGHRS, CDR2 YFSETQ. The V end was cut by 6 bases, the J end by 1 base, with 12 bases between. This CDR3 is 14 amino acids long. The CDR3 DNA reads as TGCGCCAGCAAACAGGGAGGGGGCACAGATACGCAGTATTTT. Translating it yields CASKQGGGTDTQYF.

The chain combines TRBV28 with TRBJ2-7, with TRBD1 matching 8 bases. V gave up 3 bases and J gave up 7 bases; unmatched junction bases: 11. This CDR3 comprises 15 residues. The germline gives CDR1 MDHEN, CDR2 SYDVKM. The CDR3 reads CASSLSDQGAREQYF. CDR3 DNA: TGTGCCAGCAGTTTGAGTGATCAGGGGGCGCGGGAGCAGTACTTC.

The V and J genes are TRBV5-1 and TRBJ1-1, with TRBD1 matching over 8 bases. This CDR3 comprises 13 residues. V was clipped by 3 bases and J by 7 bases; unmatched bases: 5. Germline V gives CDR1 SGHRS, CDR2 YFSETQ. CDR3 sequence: CASSSQGGFEAFF. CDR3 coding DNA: TGCGCCAGCAGCTCACAGGGGGGTTTTGAAGCTTTCTTT. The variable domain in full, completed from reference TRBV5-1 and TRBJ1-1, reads KAGVTQTPRYLIKTRGQQVTLSCSPISGHRSVSWYQQTPGQGLQFLFEYFSETQRNKGNFPGRFSGRQFSNSRSEMNVSTLELGDSALYLCASSSQGGFEAFFGQGTRLTVV.